This TCR beta chain was recorded in a study of blood T cell repertoires in COVID-19 (dated by TCRdb to about 2020). Background on the whole study: Samples covering the acute and convalescent phases of COVID-19 were provided by collaborators in the United States, Italy and Spain. The prospective study material was composed of cDNA or gDNA derived from T cells, B-cell-depleted T cells, or PBMCs. Deeply sampled blood TCRbeta repertoires from subjects exposed to, actively infected with, or recovered from COVID-19 were included in the dataset. A freely available public database, intended as a resource for researchers studying the immune response to SARS-CoV-2, is where the repertoires were released. Samples came from the ongoing ImmuneRACE study (first 160 participants) plus 1,254 subjects from 6 global collaborators. A de-identified subject ID, COVID-19 status, age in years and sex were almost always included in the sample metadata. HLA class I and class II types, where available, came from metadata supplied by the sample provider rather than from assay-based typing.

The immunoSEQ Assay, a bias-controlled multiplex PCR, was used to amplify TCRbeta CDR3 regions from genomic DNA. The original pipeline was this. Nucleated cell counts per sample were estimated from amplification of reference gene primers within the assay. Sequence reads were collapsed and filtered to measure the absolute abundance of every unique TCRbeta CDR3 rearrangement. Productive Simpson clonality was computed per sample as the square root of Simpson's diversity index over productive rearrangements. TCRdb re-hosts the immuneACCESS table, in-frame sequences only. Its copies lack some clones; in the studies checked, an unresolved V gene accounts for under half of them, and the cause for the rest is not known. V and J calls and clone size are copied from that table; D and trimming were computed from the DNA. Here the sample has some 100,000 clones; about 80% occur a single time. The ten largest clones capture 5.5% to 7% of the sample.

The collaborating institutions used their own protocols to collect whole blood in K2EDTA tubes. Collaborator samples were shipped for TCRbeta analysis as frozen whole blood, isolated PBMCs, or DNA extracted from either sample type. What the authors observed across the whole study: The amount of clinical and demographic metadata varied by source and participant and was provided uncurated.

Worth noting for this clone: Its specific antigen is unknown. Base-call qualities are not available, and no considerably larger clone is one nucleotide away.

The sequence was collected from a man between 65 and 79 years old with acute or convalescent COVID-19. The specimen was peripheral blood.

The CDR3 sequence is CASSREGRETQYF. The nucleotide sequence is TGTGCCAGCAGCCGCGAGGGGAGGGAGACCCAGTACTTC. The V and J segments used are TRBV7-3 and TRBJ2-5, and the D gene may be TRBD2, 6 bases matching. CDR1 and CDR2 (SGHTA, FQGTGA) derive from the germline V gene. The junction carries 12 bases between V and J, which are trimmed by 5 bases and 5 bases respectively. From the cysteine through the phenylalanine, the CDR3 covers 13 amino acids. Only CDR3 DNA remains: 39 bases, in frame from the first base.